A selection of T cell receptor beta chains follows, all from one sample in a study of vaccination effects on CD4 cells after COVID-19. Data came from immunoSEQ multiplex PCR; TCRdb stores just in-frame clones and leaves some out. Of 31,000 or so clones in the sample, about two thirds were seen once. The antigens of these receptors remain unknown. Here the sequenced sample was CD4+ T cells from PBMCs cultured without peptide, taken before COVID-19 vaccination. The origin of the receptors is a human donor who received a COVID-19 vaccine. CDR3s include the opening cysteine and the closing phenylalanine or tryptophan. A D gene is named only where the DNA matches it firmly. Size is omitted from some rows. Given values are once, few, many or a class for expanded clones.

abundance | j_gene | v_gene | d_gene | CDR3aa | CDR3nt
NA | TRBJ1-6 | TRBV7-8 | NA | CASSLVGSHSPLHF | TGTGCCAGCAGCTTAGTGGGGAGTCACTCACCCCTCCACTTT
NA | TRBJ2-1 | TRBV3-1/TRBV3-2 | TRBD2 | CASSHTLAGRYNEQFF | TGTGCCAGCAGCCACACACTAGCGGGGAGGTACAATGAGCAGTTCTTC
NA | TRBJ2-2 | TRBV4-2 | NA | CASSQVTGRVTGELFF | TGTGCCAGCAGCCAAGTAACGGGACGGGTCACCGGGGAGCTGTTTTTT
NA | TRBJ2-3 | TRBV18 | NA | CASSASTDTQYF | TGTGCCAGCTCAGCTAGCACAGATACGCAGTATTTT
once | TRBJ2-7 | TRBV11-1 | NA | CASSLVRYSYEQYF | TGTGCCAGCAGCTTAGTGCGTTATTCCTACGAGCAGTACTTC
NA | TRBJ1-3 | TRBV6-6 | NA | CASREFSGNTIYF | TGTGCCAGCAGGGAGTTCTCTGGAAACACCATATATTTT
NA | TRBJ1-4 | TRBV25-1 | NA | CASSEPGVFEKLFF | TGTGCCAGCAGTGAACCCGGGGTTTTTGAAAAACTGTTTTTT
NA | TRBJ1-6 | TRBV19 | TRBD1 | CASSPLGGPIWNSPLHF | TGTGCCAGTAGTCCCTTAGGGGGCCCCATCTGGAATTCACCCCTCCACTTT
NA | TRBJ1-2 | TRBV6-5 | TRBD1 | CASRRGQGVYGYTF | TGTGCCAGCAGGAGGGGACAGGGGGTCTATGGCTACACCTTC
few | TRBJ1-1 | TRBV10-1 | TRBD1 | CASRGQAGTEAFF | TGCGCCAGCAGAGGACAGGCGGGCACTGAAGCTTTCTTT
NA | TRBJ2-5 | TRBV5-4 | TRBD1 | CASSPGQLQETQYF | TGTGCCAGCAGCCCGGGACAGTTACAAGAGACCCAGTACTTC
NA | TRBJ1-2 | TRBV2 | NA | CASSVPTGIHSYGYTF | TGTGCCAGCAGTGTCCCTACAGGGATCCATTCTTATGGCTACACCTTC
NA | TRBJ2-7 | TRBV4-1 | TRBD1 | CASSQDFSSDRVYEQYF | TGCGCCAGCAGCCAAGATTTTAGTTCGGACAGGGTCTACGAGCAGTACTTC
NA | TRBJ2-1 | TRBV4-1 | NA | CASSQDPRGRDRNEQFF | TGCGCCAGCAGCCAAGACCCGCGGGGCAGGGATAGGAATGAGCAGTTCTTC
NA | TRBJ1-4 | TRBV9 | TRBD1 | CASSSSGTGYEKLFF | TGTGCCAGCAGCTCGTCCGGGACAGGGTATGAAAAACTGTTTTTT
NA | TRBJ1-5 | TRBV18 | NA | CASSRQAYQPQHF | TGTGCCAGCTCACGACAGGCGTATCAGCCCCAGCATTTT
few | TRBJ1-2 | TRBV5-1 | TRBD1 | CASSLGDRNYGYTF | TGCGCCAGCAGCTTGGGGGACAGAAACTATGGCTACACCTTC
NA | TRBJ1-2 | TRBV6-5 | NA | CASRATGVSNYGYTF | TGTGCCAGCAGGGCGACTGGGGTTTCGAACTATGGCTACACCTTC
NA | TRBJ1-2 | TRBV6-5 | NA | CATHGAGPNYGYTF | TGTGCCACCCATGGGGCGGGTCCTAACTATGGCTACACCTTC
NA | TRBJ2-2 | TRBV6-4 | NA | CASSDGRDTGELFF | TGTGCCAGCAGTGACGGCAGGGACACCGGGGAGCTGTTTTTT
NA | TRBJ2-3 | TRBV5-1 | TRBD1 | CASSVVGQETDTQYF | TGCGCCAGCAGCGTAGTGGGACAGGAAACAGATACGCAGTATTTT
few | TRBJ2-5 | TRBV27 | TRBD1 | CASSSDRGWETQYF | TGTGCCAGCAGTTCGGACAGGGGGTGGGAGACCCAGTACTTC